A single sample is the source of the 14 T cell receptor beta chains below, sequenced in a study of blood T cell repertoires in COVID-19. Sequenced by immunoSEQ multiplex PCR; TCRdb stores in-frame clones only, minus some. The sample has about 33,000 clones, around 85% seen once; the top ten hold about 25%. Specimen: peripheral blood. Every receptor here comes from a woman at least 80 years old with active or convalescent COVID-19.

V and J are TRBV28 and TRBJ2-7; TRBD1 aligns across 7 bases. CDR3 length: 14 amino acids. V shed 2 bases, J shed 3 bases, and the junction held 4 bases outside the gene matches. Germline V gene lookup returns CDR1 MDHEN and CDR2 SYDVKM. The chain's CDR3 is CASSLQDRSYEQYF. In DNA, the CDR3 is TGTGCCAGCAGTTTACAGGACAGGAGCTACGAGCAGTACTTC.

The chain uses TRBV5-6 and TRBJ1-2; 8 bases align to TRBD1. The CDR3 covers 17 residues. The V gene's germline CDR1 is SGHDT and CDR2 YYEEEE. Trimming took 0 bases from V and 4 from J; bases not matched to a gene: 11. CDR3 sequence reads: CASSLVVDYRGGYGYTF. The CDR3 nucleotides read TGTGCCAGCAGCTTGGTCGTTGATTACAGGGGGGGCTATGGCTACACCTTC.

For this clone: The junction shows a germline mismatch at one end, possibly a read error. The V and J genes are TRBV2 and TRBJ2-5; 7 nucleotides align to TRBD1. CDR1 and CDR2 (germline): SNHLY, FYNNEI. The CDR3 is 15 amino acids. The CDR3 sequence: CASSEADRVRTTQYF. DNA of the CDR3: TGTGCCAGCAGCGAAGCCGACAGGGTTCGTACGACCCAGTACTTC.

This chain joins TRBV6-5 and TRBJ2-1, with TRBD2 as a possible D gene (6 bases). Trimming took off 7 bases at V and 9 bases at J, with 13 bases between the two ends. The CDR3 runs 12 residues. Germline V lookup: CDR1 MNHEY, CDR2 SVGAGI. CDR3 residues: CASTGVGGEQFF. The CDR3 DNA follows: TGTGCCAGCACGGGGGTGGGTGGTGAGCAGTTCTTC.

The chain couples TRBV2 to TRBJ2-7; D is undetermined. The CDR3 extends over 12 amino acids. CDR1 and CDR2 (germline): SNHLY, FYNNEI. V was trimmed by 11 bases and J by 2 bases, leaving 13 bases between them. CDR3 in amino acids: CAVRPYTYEQYF. Written as DNA, the CDR3 is TGTGCCGTCAGGCCATACACCTACGAGCAGTACTTC. Full variable domain (rest looked up from reference TRBV2 and TRBJ2-7): EPEVTQTPSHQVTQMGQEVILRCVPISNHLYFYWYRQILGQKVEFLVSFYNNEISEKSEIFDDQFSVERPDGSNFTLKIRSTKLEDSAMYFCAVRPYTYEQYFGPGTRLTVT.

The chain joins TRBV18 to TRBJ2-1; 14 bases match TRBD2. Trimming took 5 bases from V and 7 from J; bases not matched to a gene: 4. The CDR3 length is 15 residues. Germline V lookup: CDR1 KGHSH, CDR2 LQKENI. CDR3 loop: CASSRLAGGPNEQFF. The CDR3 DNA follows: TGTGCCAGCTCAAGACTAGCGGGGGGGCCGAATGAGCAGTTCTTC. The full variable domain, completed using reference TRBV18 and TRBJ2-1, is NAGVMQNPRHLVRRRGQEARLRCSPMKGHSHVYWYRQLPEEGLKFMVYLQKENIIDESGMPKERFSAEFPKEGPSILRIQQVVRGDSAAYFCASSRLAGGPNEQFFGPGTRLTVL.

The chain uses TRBV12-3 or TRBV12-4 and TRBJ2-2; the D is unclear. The CDR3 contains 12 residues. V shed 7 bases and J shed 1 base, with 4 bases lying between them. CDR3 DNA: TGTGCCAGCACCCAGAACACCGGGGAGCTGTTTTTT. Translation gives CASTQNTGELFF.

The chain combines TRBV7-6 with TRBJ2-1; 10 nucleotides agree with TRBD2. The ends lost 0 bases at V and 5 bases at J; junction bases unmatched: 4. Germline V CDR1 and CDR2: SGHVS, FNYEAQ. This CDR3 is built from 16 residues. In nucleotides, the CDR3 is TGTGCCAGCAGCTTAGCTAGCGGGGGGCGACACAATGAGCAGTTCTTC. Its translation is CASSLASGGRHNEQFF.

This clone was detected only once. The gene calls are TRBV5-1 and TRBJ2-5, with 10 bases that match TRBD2. The CDR3 contains 14 residues. The J segment lost 1 base and the V segment lost 6 bases, leaving 3 bases of the junction unmatched. Germline loops: CDR1 SGHRS, CDR2 YFSETQ. The CDR3 DNA follows: TGCGCCAGCACTAGCGGGGGCTCCCAAGAGACCCAGTACTTC. The encoded protein is CASTSGGSQETQYF. The full variable domain, in which reference TRBV5-1 and TRBJ2-5 provide the parts outside the CDR3, is KAGVTQTPRYLIKTRGQQVTLSCSPISGHRSVSWYQQTPGQGLQFLFEYFSETQRNKGNFPGRFSGRQFSNSRSEMNVSTLELGDSALYLCASTSGGSQETQYFGPGTRLLVL.

The chain combines TRBV4-1 with TRBJ2-3, with 11 positions matching TRBD2. The trim removed 0 bases at V and 0 bases at J, leaving 5 bases unmatched. The germline CDR1 and CDR2 sequences are MGHRA and YSYEKL. CDR3 length: 18 residues. The CDR3 region has the DNA TGCGCCAGCAGCCAAGATGTCACTAGCGGGGGCAGCACAGATACGCAGTATTTT. It specifies CASSQDVTSGGSTDTQYF.

The V and J genes are TRBV19 and TRBJ2-6; 7 nucleotides align to TRBD1. Germline V gene sequence: CDR1 LNHDA, CDR2 SQIVND (reference sequence). The V and J ends lost 5 bases and 2 bases, in that order; junction bases with no gene match: 3. The CDR3 is 15 residues long. The CDR3 sequence is CASSLGQAGANVLTF. As DNA, the CDR3 is TGTGCCAGTAGTTTAGGACAGGCTGGGGCCAACGTCCTGACTTTC.

The rearrangement uses TRBV18 and TRBJ2-7, with D possibly being TRBD2 (5 bases). Germline lookup yields CDR1 KGHSH and CDR2 LQKENI. Trimming removed 5 bases from V and 0 bases from J, with 14 bases in between. This CDR3 region has 15 residues. The CDR3 reads CASSSDFASSYEQYF. The CDR3 nucleotides are TGTGCCAGCTCATCGGACTTTGCGAGCTCCTACGAGCAGTACTTC.

For the CDR3, the DNA is TGTGCCAGCACGGGGACTAAACAAGAGACCCAGTACTTC. It is translated as CASTGTKQETQYF. The gene calls are TRBV11-1 and TRBJ2-5, with 7 bases matching TRBD2. Germline-derived CDR1 and CDR2 are SGHAT and FQDESV (reference sequence). The CDR3 totals 13 residues. The V gene end was trimmed by 7 bases and the J gene end by 2 bases; junction bases not matched to a gene: 4.

The V call is TRBV2, the J call TRBJ1-5, with 7 bases lining up with TRBD1. There are 15 residues in the CDR3. Trimming at V came to 4 bases and at J to 3 bases, leaving 6 bases not matched to a gene. Germline loops: CDR1 SNHLY, CDR2 FYNNEI. As DNA, the CDR3 is TGTGCCAGCAGTGCCGGGACAGTCCACAATCAGCCCCAGCATTTT. Translating gives CASSAGTVHNQPQHF.